What follows describes a single TCR beta chain. CDR1 SGHAT and CDR2 FQNNGV come from the germline V gene. CDR3 length: 14 residues. The J segment lost 8 bases and the V segment lost 4 bases, leaving 7 bases of the junction unmatched. Clones were sequenced by immunoSEQ multiplex PCR, and TCRdb holds only the in-frame ones, with some missing. The sample shows around 94,000 clones, 70% to 90% of them seen only once. This entry comes from a study of control samples from healthy donors and cancer patients. This clonotype originated in a woman aged 45-59 years in good health. The sample was blood. The rearrangement links TRBV11-2 to TRBJ1-2; 10 nucleotides agree with TRBD1. The CDR3 here is CASSYTGTGEGYTF. As DNA, the CDR3 is TGTGCCAGCAGCTATACCGGGACAGGGGAGGGCTACACCTTC. The full variable domain, with the rest looked up from reference TRBV11-2 and TRBJ1-2, is EAGVAQSPRYKIIEKRQSVAFWCNPISGHATLYWYQQILGQGPKLLIQFQNNGVVDDSQLPKDRFSAERLKGVDSTLKIQPAKLEDSAVYLCASSYTGTGEGYTFGSGTRLTVV.